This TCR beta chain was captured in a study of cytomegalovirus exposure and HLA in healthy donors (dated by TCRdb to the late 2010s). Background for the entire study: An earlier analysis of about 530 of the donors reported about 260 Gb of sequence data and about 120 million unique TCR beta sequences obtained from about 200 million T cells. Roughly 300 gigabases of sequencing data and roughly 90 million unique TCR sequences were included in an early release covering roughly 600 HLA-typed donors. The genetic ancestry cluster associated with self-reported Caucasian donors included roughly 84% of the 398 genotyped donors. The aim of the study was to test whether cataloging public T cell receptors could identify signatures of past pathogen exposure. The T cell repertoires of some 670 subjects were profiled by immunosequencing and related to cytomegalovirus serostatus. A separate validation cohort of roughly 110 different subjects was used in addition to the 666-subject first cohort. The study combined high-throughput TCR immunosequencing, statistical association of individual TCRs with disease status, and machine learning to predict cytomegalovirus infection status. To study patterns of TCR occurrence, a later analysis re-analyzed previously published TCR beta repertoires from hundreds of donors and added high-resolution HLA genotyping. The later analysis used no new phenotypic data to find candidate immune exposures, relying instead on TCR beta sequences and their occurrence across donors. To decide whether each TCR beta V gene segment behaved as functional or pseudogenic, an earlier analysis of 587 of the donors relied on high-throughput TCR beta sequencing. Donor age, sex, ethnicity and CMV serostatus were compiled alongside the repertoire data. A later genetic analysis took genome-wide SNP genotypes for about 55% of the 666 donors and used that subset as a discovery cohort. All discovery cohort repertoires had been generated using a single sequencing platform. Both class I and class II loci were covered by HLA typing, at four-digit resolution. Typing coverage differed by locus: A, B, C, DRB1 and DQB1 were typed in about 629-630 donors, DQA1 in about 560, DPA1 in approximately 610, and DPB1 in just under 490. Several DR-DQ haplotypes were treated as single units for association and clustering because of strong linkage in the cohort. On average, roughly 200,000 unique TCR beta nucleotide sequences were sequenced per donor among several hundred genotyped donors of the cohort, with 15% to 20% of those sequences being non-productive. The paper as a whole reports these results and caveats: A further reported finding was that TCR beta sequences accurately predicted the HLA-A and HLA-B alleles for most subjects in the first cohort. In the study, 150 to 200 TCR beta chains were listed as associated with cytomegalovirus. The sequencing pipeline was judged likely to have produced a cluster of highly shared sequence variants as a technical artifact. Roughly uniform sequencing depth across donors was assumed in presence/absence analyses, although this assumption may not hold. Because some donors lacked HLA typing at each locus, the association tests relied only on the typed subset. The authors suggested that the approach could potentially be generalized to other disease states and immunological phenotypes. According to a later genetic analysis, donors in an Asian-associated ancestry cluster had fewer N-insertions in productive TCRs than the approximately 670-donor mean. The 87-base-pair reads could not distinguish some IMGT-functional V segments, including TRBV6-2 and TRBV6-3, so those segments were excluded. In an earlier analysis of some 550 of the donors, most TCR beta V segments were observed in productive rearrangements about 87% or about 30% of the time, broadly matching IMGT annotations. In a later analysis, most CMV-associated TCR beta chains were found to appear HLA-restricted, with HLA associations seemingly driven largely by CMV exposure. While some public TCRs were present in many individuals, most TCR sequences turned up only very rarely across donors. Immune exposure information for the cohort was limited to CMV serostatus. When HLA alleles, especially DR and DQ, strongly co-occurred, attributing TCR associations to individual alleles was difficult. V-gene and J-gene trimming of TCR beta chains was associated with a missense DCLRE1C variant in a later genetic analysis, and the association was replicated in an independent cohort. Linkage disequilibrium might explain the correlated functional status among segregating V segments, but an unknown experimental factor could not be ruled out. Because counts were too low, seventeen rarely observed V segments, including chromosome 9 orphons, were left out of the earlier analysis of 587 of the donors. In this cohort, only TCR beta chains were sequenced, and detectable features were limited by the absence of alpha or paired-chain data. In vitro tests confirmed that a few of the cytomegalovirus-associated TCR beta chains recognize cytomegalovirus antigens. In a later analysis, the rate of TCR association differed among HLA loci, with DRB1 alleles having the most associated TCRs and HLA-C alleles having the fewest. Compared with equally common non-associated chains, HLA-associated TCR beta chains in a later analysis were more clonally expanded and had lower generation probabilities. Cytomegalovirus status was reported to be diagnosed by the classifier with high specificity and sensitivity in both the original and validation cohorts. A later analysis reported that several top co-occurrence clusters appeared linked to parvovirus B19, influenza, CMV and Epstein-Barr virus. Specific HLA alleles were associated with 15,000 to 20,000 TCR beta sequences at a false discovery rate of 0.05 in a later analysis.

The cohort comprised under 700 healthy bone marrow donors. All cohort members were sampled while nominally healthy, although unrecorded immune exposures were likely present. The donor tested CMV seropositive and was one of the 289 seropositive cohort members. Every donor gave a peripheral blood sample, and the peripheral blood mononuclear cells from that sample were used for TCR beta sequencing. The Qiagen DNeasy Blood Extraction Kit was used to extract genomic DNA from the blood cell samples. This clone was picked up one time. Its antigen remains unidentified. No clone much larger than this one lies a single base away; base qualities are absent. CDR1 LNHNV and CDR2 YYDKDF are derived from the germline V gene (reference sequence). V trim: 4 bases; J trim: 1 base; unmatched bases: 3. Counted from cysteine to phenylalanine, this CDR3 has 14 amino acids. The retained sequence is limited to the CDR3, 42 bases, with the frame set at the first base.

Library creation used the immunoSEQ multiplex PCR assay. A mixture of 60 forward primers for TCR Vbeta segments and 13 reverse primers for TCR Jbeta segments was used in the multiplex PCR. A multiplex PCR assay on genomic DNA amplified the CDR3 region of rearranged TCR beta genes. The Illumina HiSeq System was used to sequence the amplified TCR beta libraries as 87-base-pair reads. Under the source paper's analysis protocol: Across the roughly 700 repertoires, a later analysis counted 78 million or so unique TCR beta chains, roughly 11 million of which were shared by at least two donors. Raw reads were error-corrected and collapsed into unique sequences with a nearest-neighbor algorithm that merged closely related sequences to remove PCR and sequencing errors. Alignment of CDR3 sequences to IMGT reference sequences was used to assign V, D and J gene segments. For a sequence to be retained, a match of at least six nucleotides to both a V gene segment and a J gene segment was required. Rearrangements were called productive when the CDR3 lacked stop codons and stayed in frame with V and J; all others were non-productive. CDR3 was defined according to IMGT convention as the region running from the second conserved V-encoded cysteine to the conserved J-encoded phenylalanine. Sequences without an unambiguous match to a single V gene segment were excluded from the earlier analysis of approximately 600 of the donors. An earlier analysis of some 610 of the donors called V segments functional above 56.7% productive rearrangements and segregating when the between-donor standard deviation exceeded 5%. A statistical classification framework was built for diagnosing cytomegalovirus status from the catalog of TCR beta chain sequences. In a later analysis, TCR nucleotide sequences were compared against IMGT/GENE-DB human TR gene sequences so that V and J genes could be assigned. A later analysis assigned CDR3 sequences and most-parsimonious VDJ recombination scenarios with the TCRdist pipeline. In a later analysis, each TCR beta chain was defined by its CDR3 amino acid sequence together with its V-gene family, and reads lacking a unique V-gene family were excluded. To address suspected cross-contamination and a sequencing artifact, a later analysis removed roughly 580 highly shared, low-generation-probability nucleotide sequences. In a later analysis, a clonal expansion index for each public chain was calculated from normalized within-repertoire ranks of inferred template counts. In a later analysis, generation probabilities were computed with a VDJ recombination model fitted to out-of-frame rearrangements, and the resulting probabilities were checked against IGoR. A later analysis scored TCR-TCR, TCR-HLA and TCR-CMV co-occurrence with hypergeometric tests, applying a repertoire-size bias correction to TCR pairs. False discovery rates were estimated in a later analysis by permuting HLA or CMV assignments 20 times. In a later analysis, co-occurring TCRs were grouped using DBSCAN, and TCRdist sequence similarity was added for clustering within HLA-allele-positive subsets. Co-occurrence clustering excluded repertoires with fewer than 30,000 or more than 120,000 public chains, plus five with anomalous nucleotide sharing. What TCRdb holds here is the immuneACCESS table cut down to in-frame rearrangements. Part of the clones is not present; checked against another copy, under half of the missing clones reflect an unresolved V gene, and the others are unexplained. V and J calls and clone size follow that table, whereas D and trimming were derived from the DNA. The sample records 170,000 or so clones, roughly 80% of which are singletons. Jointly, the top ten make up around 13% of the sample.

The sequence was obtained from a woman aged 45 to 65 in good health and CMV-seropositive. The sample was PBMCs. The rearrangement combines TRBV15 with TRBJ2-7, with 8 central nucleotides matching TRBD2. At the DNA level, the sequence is TGTGCCACCAGCATTAGCGGGGAGTCCTACGAGCAGTACTTC. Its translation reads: CATSISGESYEQYF.